A selection of T cell receptor beta chains follows, all from one sample in a study of T cell responses to AZD1222 COVID-19 vaccine. Measured with immunoSEQ multiplex PCR; TCRdb has only the in-frame clones, and not every one. The sample yields over 150,000 clones, almost 95% seen once. Specimen: peripheral blood, collected on day 0 of AZD1222 vaccination. These receptors were collected from an adult in good health. Both conserved end residues are part of each CDR3. Fields, in order: clone size, V gene, D gene, J gene, CDR3 protein, CDR3 DNA. A D gene is named only where the DNA matches it firmly. Rows give clone size only sometimes, using once, few, many, or a class for an expanded clone.

-	TRBV7-9	-	TRBJ2-2	CASLGLSLGELFF	TGTGCCAGCTTGGGACTCTCCCTCGGGGAGCTGTTTTTT
-	TRBV5-4	TRBD2	TRBJ2-2	CASSLGLAGDGGELFF	TGTGCCAGCAGCTTGGGACTAGCGGGCGACGGCGGGGAGCTGTTTTTT
-	TRBV4-1	-	TRBJ1-4	CASSLGEGYFGGSEKLFF	TGCGCCAGCAGCCTCGGCGAGGGGTACTTCGGGGGGAGCGAAAAACTGTTTTTT
-	TRBV28	TRBD1	TRBJ1-1	CASSSDRLYTEAFF	TGTGCCAGCAGTTCGGACAGGCTGTACACTGAAGCTTTCTTT
-	TRBV25-1	-	TRBJ1-1	CASSEFGWGTEAFF	TGTGCCAGCAGTGAATTCGGGTGGGGCACTGAAGCTTTCTTT
-	TRBV5-4	TRBD1	TRBJ2-5	CASSLWTGQGETQYF	TGTGCCAGCAGCCTATGGACCGGACAGGGTGAGACCCAGTACTTC
-	TRBV19	-	TRBJ1-5	CASTLAAGGDQPQHF	TGTGCCAGTACCCTCGCGGCCGGTGGGGATCAGCCCCAGCATTTT
-	TRBV6-2/TRBV6-3	TRBD1	TRBJ1-1	CASSKTTGGVTEAFF	TGTGCCAGCAGCAAAACGACAGGGGGCGTCACTGAAGCTTTCTTT
few	TRBV19	TRBD1	TRBJ2-2	CASSGGQGAVTGELFF	TGTGCCAGTAGTGGAGGACAGGGGGCGGTCACCGGGGAGCTGTTTTTT
-	TRBV15	-	TRBJ1-3	CATAPAGSGNTIYF	TGTGCCACTGCCCCGGCGGGCTCTGGAAACACCATATATTTT
-	TRBV5-1	TRBD1	TRBJ2-7	CASSSGQGSYEQYF	TGCGCCAGCAGCTCTGGACAGGGTAGCTACGAGCAGTACTTC
-	TRBV19	-	TRBJ1-2	CASSPATGGLISYTF	TGTGCCAGTAGTCCAGCTACTGGTGGCTTAATTAGCTACACCTTC
-	TRBV18	-	TRBJ1-3	CASSPRDFGNTIYF	TGTGCCAGCTCACCTAGGGATTTCGGAAACACCATATATTTT
few	TRBV5-1	TRBD2	TRBJ2-1	CASSLGTSGRSYNEQFF	TGCGCCAGCAGCTTAGGGACTAGCGGGAGATCCTACAATGAGCAGTTCTTC
-	TRBV10-3	-	TRBJ2-1	CAISNWGQNPLNEQFF	TGTGCCATCAGTAATTGGGGGCAGAACCCCTTAAATGAGCAGTTCTTC
-	TRBV2	-	TRBJ2-7	CASSEIGESSYEQYF	TGTGCCAGCAGTGAAATAGGAGAGAGCTCCTACGAGCAGTACTTC
-	TRBV18	-	TRBJ2-5	CASSPYQEETQYF	TGTGCCAGCTCACCATATCAGGAGGAGACCCAGTACTTC
-	TRBV2	TRBD1	TRBJ1-2	CASSERSGTGGGYTF	TGTGCCAGCAGTGAACGCTCCGGGACAGGAGGTGGCTACACCTTC
-	TRBV6-4	-	TRBJ2-2	CASGRGNTGELFF	TGTGCCAGCGGTAGGGGAAACACCGGGGAGCTGTTTTTT
-	TRBV30	-	TRBJ1-1	CAWARNTEAFF	TGTGCCTGGGCACGGAACACTGAAGCTTTCTTT
-	TRBV29-1	TRBD2	TRBJ2-1	CSVRLAGYNEQFF	TGCAGCGTAAGACTAGCGGGCTACAATGAGCAGTTCTTC
-	TRBV10-3	TRBD1	TRBJ1-2	CAIAGTAGGYTF	TGTGCCATCGCGGGGACAGCCGGTGGCTACACCTTC
-	TRBV5-1	-	TRBJ2-1	CATRGRTFNEQFF	TGCGCCACCCGAGGAAGGACTTTTAATGAGCAGTTCTTC
-	TRBV5-1	-	TRBJ2-5	CASSFGQQETQYF	TGCGCCAGCAGCTTTGGACAGCAAGAGACCCAGTACTTC
-	TRBV29-1	-	TRBJ2-7	CSVAVLSETYEQYF	TGCAGCGTTGCCGTTCTCAGCGAGACCTACGAGCAGTACTTC
once	TRBV5-1	TRBD1	TRBJ1-3	CASSLGTGVAGNTIYF	TGCGCCAGCAGCTTGGGCACAGGGGTAGCTGGAAACACCATATATTTT
-	TRBV5-5	-	TRBJ1-1	CASSFSPEGTEAFF	TGTGCCAGCAGCTTTTCGCCCGAGGGCACTGAAGCTTTCTTT
-	TRBV27	TRBD1	TRBJ1-2	CASSFGDREISGYTF	TGTGCCAGCAGTTTTGGGGACAGAGAAATCAGTGGCTACACCTTC
-	TRBV4-1	TRBD1	TRBJ1-1	CASSLGTGGDIEAFF	TGCGCCAGCAGCCTCGGGACAGGGGGTGACATTGAAGCTTTCTTT
-	TRBV3-1/TRBV3-2	-	TRBJ1-5	CASSQGKVQPQHF	TGTGCCAGCAGCCAAGGGAAGGTTCAGCCCCAGCATTTT
-	TRBV2	-	TRBJ1-5	CASSMGRSSNQPQHF	TGTGCCAGCTCAATGGGAAGGTCTAGCAATCAGCCCCAGCATTTT
-	TRBV10-3	-	TRBJ2-1	CAITSSGAYNEQFF	TGTGCCATCACGTCCTCCGGTGCCTACAATGAGCAGTTCTTC
once	TRBV10-3	-	TRBJ1-1	CATRMPGVRGTEAFF	TGTGCCACCCGAATGCCGGGGGTGCGGGGTACTGAAGCTTTCTTT
-	TRBV11-2	-	TRBJ1-2	CASNNPADNYGYTF	TGTGCCAGCAACAACCCTGCGGACAACTATGGCTACACCTTC
once	TRBV30	-	TRBJ1-1	CAWSRNRNTEAFF	TGTGCCTGGAGCCGGAACAGGAACACTGAAGCTTTCTTT
-	TRBV30	TRBD1	TRBJ1-6	CAWRGRDRVHYNSPLHF	TGTGCCTGGAGAGGCCGGGACAGGGTTCACTATAATTCACCCCTCCACTTT
once	TRBV3-1/TRBV3-2	TRBD1	TRBJ2-7	CASSPPGQSYEQYF	TGTGCCAGCAGCCCACCGGGACAGAGCTACGAGCAGTACTTC
-	TRBV9	TRBD1	TRBJ1-5	CASSPGTGVNNQPQHF	TGTGCCAGCAGCCCAGGGACAGGGGTAAACAATCAGCCCCAGCATTTT
-	TRBV7-9	-	TRBJ1-1	CASSLVGDEAFF	TGTGCCAGCAGCTTAGTTGGAGATGAAGCTTTCTTT
-	TRBV7-2	-	TRBJ1-1	CASSLGWGMNTEAFF	TGTGCCAGCAGCTTAGGGTGGGGAATGAACACTGAAGCTTTCTTT
-	TRBV5-6	TRBD1	TRBJ2-7	CASSLKAQGQAISYEQYF	TGTGCCAGCAGCTTAAAAGCGCAAGGACAGGCGATATCCTACGAGCAGTACTTC
-	TRBV10-2	-	TRBJ1-5	CASSEGSPNQPQHF	TGCGCCAGCAGTGAAGGCAGCCCAAATCAGCCCCAGCATTTT
-	TRBV3-1/TRBV3-2	-	TRBJ1-1	CASSHREGNTEAFF	TGTGCCAGCAGCCACAGGGAGGGGAACACTGAAGCTTTCTTT
-	TRBV14	-	TRBJ1-1	CASSQGARNTEAFF	TGTGCCAGCAGCCAAGGAGCACGGAACACTGAAGCTTTCTTT
-	TRBV5-5	TRBD1	TRBJ1-1	CASSPTAGQGNTEAFF	TGTGCCAGCAGCCCAACCGCGGGACAGGGGAACACTGAAGCTTTCTTT
few	TRBV25-1	-	TRBJ1-3	CASSEFGSGGNTIYF	TGTGCCAGCAGTGAATTTGGGTCAGGCGGAAACACCATATATTTT
-	TRBV27	TRBD2	TRBJ2-3	CASSQRGGLNTQYF	TGTGCCAGCAGTCAGCGGGGGGGCCTGAATACGCAGTATTTT
-	TRBV18	TRBD1	TRBJ1-4	CASSPLQGAYMEKLFF	TGTGCCAGCTCACCTCTACAGGGGGCTTATATGGAAAAACTGTTTTTT
-	TRBV7-9	-	TRBJ2-7	CASSSDKSYEQYF	TGTGCCAGCAGCTCGGACAAGTCCTACGAGCAGTACTTC
-	TRBV28	-	TRBJ1-6	CASSSTSGGPNSPLHF	TGTGCCAGCAGTTCGACTTCGGGGGGGCCTAATTCACCCCTCCACTTT
once	TRBV6-1	-	TRBJ1-6	CASSERTETLDSPLHF	TGTGCCAGCAGCGAACGGACAGAAACTCTTGATTCACCCCTCCACTTT
-	TRBV6-5	-	TRBJ1-5	CASSYSGQPQHF	TGTGCCAGCAGTTACTCGGGGCAGCCCCAGCATTTT
-	TRBV27	-	TRBJ2-2	CASSTGLRPGELFF	TGTGCCAGCAGTACCGGACTACGCCCCGGGGAGCTGTTTTTT
-	TRBV6-5	-	TRBJ1-1	CASSTRRGRGTEAFF	TGTGCCAGCAGCACTAGGAGGGGGAGAGGGACTGAAGCTTTCTTT